Sequencing of this T cell receptor beta chain was carried out in a study of blood T cell repertoires in COVID-19. Whole-study context: Both acute and convalescent COVID-19 samples were obtained from the United States, Italy and Spain. In each case, the material was cDNA or gDNA derived from T cells, B-cell-depleted T cells, or PBMCs.

Original methodology: Amplifying reference gene primers gave estimates of nucleated cell counts. Produced via immunoSEQ multiplex PCR; TCRdb's table is partial and in-frame only. V and J calls and clone size are given by that table; D and trimming were obtained from the DNA. The sample has more than 200,000 clones, under 90% seen once. CDR3 length: 12 residues. In germline, CDR1 is SGDLS, CDR2 YYNGEE. The V gene lost 0 bases and the J gene lost 11 bases, with 11 bases spanning the gap. Ages ranged from 18 to 89 years, with residence in 24 US areas. The chain combines TRBV9 with TRBJ1-1; D might be TRBD1 (6 bases). The sequence was collected from a man between 40 and 49 years old who had recovered from COVID-19. Sequenced input: PBMCs or T cells enriched from blood (not recorded which). The CDR3 nucleotides are TGTGCCAGCAGCGTAGTAGGGGGACGGGCTTTCTTT. This gives the protein CASSVVGGRAFF.